This T cell receptor beta chain was obtained from a study of blood T cells in healthy people across ages. Study details: For every two T cells, template switching captured about one barcoded beta molecule.

Primed by a sample-barcoded 5' primer and a J-beta primer mix, a second PCR proceeded for 7 to 11 cycles. Using its own MiXCR run on the 5' RACE reads, TCRdb lists one record per CDR3 protein. Among about 1 million distinct CDR3 sequences listed, around 25% were seen once. The extraction recovered at least 5 micrograms of total RNA per sample. This clonotype was picked up a small number of times. These sequences were also reported in another study, on T cells of mothers and their children. Per that paper: A few healthy Caucasian mothers and their six children donated. Unrelated mother-child pairs always had slightly, but never significantly, lower normalized overlap than related pairs.

Sequencing was performed on blood. This TCR was sampled from a girl aged 2 to 9 in good health.

Here the CDR3 DNA reads TGCGCCAGCATCACAAGACCCGGCTTCAGGGATACGCAGTATTTT. It encodes CASITRPGFRDTQYF. The chain uses TRBV5-1 and TRBJ2-3; D gene unclear. CDR3 size: 15 residues. Germline V lookup: CDR1 SGHRS, CDR2 YFSETQ. V lost 6 bases to trimming and J lost 6 bases, with 20 bases between them.